Sequencing of this T cell receptor beta chain was carried out in a study of T cell repertoires in cytomegalovirus infection. Study in general: Recently described HLA-C-restricted plus well-studied HLA-B-restricted CMV epitopes were used. It was the public TCR beta signatures that indicated both CMV infection and matching HLA type.

One entry per CDR3 protein, called by TCRdb with MiXCR from the reads. The table records approximately 81,000 distinct CDR3 sequences, more than 20% of them present only once. Points from the study as a whole: CMV-specific HLA-C-restricted TCR beta clonotypes dominated the ex vivo response.

Germline trimming cut 1 base from V and 3 bases from J; bases unmatched to any gene: 3. CDR1 and CDR2 from the germline V gene are MNHNS and SASEGT. The CDR3 spans 15 residues. This clonotype was seen ten or more times. Its antigen is still unknown. This specimen was CD8+ T cells from cultured PBMCs, taken from culture after CMV antigen stimulation. The TCR originated in a human donor in good health (CMV status not recorded). Some clones in this sample may be carry-over from other donors' samples. The V gene is TRBV6-1, the J gene TRBJ2-1; TRBD2 matches at 7 bases. Here the CDR3 reads CASSEGLADYNEQFF. CDR3 DNA sequence: TGTGCCAGCAGTGAAGGGCTAGCGGACTACAATGAGCAGTTCTTC.